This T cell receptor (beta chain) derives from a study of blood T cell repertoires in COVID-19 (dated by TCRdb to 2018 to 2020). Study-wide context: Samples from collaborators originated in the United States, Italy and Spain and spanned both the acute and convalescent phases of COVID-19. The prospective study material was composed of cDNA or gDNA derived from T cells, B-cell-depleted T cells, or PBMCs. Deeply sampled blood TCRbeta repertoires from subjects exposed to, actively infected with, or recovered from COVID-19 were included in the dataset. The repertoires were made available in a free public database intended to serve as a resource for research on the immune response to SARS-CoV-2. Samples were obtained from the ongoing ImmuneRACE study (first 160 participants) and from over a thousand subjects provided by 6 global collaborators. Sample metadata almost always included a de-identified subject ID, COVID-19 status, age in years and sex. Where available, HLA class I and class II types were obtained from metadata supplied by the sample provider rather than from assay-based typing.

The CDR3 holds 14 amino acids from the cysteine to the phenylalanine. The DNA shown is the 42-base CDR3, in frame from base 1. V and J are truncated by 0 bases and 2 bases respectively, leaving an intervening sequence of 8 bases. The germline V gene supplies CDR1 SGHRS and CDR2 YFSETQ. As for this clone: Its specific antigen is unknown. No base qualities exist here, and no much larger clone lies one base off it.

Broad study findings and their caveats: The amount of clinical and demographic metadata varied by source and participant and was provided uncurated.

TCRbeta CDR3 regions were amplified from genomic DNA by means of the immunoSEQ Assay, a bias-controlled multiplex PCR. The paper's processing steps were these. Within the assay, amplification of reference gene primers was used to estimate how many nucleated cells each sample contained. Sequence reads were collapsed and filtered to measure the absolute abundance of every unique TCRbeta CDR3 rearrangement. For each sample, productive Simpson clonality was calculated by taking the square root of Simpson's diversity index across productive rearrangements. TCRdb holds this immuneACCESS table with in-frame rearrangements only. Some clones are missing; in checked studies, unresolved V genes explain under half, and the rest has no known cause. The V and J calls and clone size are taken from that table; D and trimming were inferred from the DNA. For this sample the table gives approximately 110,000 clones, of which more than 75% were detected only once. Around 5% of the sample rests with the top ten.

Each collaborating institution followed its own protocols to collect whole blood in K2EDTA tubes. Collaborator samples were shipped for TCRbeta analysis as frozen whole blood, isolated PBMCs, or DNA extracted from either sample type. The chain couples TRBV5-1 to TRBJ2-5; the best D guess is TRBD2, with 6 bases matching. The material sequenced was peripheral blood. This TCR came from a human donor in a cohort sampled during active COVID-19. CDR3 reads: CASSLVGGQETQYF. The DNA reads TGCGCCAGCAGCTTGGTTGGAGGGCAAGAGACCCAGTACTTC. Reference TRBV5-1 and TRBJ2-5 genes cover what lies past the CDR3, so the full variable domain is KAGVTQTPRYLIKTRGQQVTLSCSPISGHRSVSWYQQTPGQGLQFLFEYFSETQRNKGNFPGRFSGRQFSNSRSEMNVSTLELGDSALYLCASSLVGGQETQYFGPGTRLLVL.